Listed below are T cell receptor beta chains from one sample, sequenced in a study of siplizumab effects on memory and regulatory T cells. Generated by immunoSEQ multiplex PCR, the TCRdb table keeps only in-frame clones and is missing some. The table lists fewer than 120,000 clones, roughly 92% of them singletons, with 1% to 1.5% in the top ten. Sequenced sample: CD4+ T cells sorted from blood. The receptors were gathered from a human donor in good health. CDR3s include the opening cysteine and the closing phenylalanine or tryptophan. Each record gives: CDR3 DNA, CDR3 protein, D gene, J gene, clone size, V gene. D genes are given only for firm matches. Clone size is not always given. Where it is, it says once, few, many or a class for expanded clones.

CDR3nt: TGTGCCAGCAGCTTGGTGCTGGGGAGTCGCGGGATGAACACTGAAGCTTTCTTT; CDR3aa: CASSLVLGSRGMNTEAFF; d_gene: NA; j_gene: TRBJ1-1; abundance: NA; v_gene: TRBV5-5
CDR3nt: TGTGCCAGCAGCGCGGGGACAGGCGCAGATACGCAGTATTTT; CDR3aa: CASSAGTGADTQYF; d_gene: TRBD1; j_gene: TRBJ2-3; abundance: NA; v_gene: TRBV5-6
CDR3nt: TGTGCCAGCGGATTCTCCTACGAGCAGTACTTC; CDR3aa: CASGFSYEQYF; d_gene: NA; j_gene: TRBJ2-7; abundance: NA; v_gene: TRBV27
CDR3nt: TGTGCCAGCAGTCAAGACAGGGTGGTGTTTTTT; CDR3aa: CASSQDRVVFF; d_gene: TRBD1; j_gene: TRBJ2-2; abundance: NA; v_gene: TRBV6-5
CDR3nt: TGTGCCAGCAGTTCCTGGACGACAAGGGCCCCTGAAGCTTTCTTT; CDR3aa: CASSSWTTRAPEAFF; d_gene: NA; j_gene: TRBJ1-1; abundance: few; v_gene: TRBV6-9
CDR3nt: TGTGCCATCAGCCGGGACAGGGGTAACACTGAAGCTTTCTTT; CDR3aa: CAISRDRGNTEAFF; d_gene: TRBD1; j_gene: TRBJ1-1; abundance: once; v_gene: TRBV10-3
CDR3nt: TGTGCCAGCAGCCAGGGGACGGCGGGTGGCAATGAGCAGTTCTTC; CDR3aa: CASSQGTAGGNEQFF; d_gene: NA; j_gene: TRBJ2-1; abundance: NA; v_gene: TRBV6-6
CDR3nt: TGCGCCAGCAGCTTGGGTGAGGCAACTAATGAAAAACTGTTTTTT; CDR3aa: CASSLGEATNEKLFF; d_gene: NA; j_gene: TRBJ1-4; abundance: once; v_gene: TRBV5-1
CDR3nt: TGTGCCATCAGCGAACCGGGACAGGGTGGCACTGAAGCTTTCTTT; CDR3aa: CAISEPGQGGTEAFF; d_gene: TRBD1; j_gene: TRBJ1-1; abundance: NA; v_gene: TRBV10-3
CDR3nt: TGTGCCAGCAACTCGGACAGGTTGAACACCGGGGAGCTGTTTTTT; CDR3aa: CASNSDRLNTGELFF; d_gene: TRBD1; j_gene: TRBJ2-2; abundance: once; v_gene: TRBV2
CDR3nt: TGTGCCAGCAGTGGAGACAGAGGAAACACCATATATTTT; CDR3aa: CASSGDRGNTIYF; d_gene: NA; j_gene: TRBJ1-3; abundance: NA; v_gene: TRBV25-1
CDR3nt: TGTGCCAGCAGCTTGCGCCGACTAGCGGGAGCTAATGAGCAGTTCTTC; CDR3aa: CASSLRRLAGANEQFF; d_gene: TRBD2; j_gene: TRBJ2-1; abundance: NA; v_gene: TRBV5-4
CDR3nt: TGTGCCACCTCGGGTCAGCTAGCCTACGAGCAGTACTTC; CDR3aa: CATSGQLAYEQYF; d_gene: NA; j_gene: TRBJ2-7; abundance: once; v_gene: TRBV6-5
CDR3nt: TGTGCCAGCAGCGAGACAGGGGGCAATCAGCCCCAGCATTTT; CDR3aa: CASSETGGNQPQHF; d_gene: TRBD1; j_gene: TRBJ1-5; abundance: NA; v_gene: TRBV5-5
CDR3nt: TGTGCCAGCAGCCCAGCCCGGCAGGGCTCCTACGAGCAGTACTTC; CDR3aa: CASSPARQGSYEQYF; d_gene: NA; j_gene: TRBJ2-7; abundance: NA; v_gene: TRBV11-2
CDR3nt: TGCGCCAGCCGCGCGTGGCCGGGACAGGGGGCTTGGGAGCAGTACTTC; CDR3aa: CASRAWPGQGAWEQYF; d_gene: TRBD1; j_gene: TRBJ2-7; abundance: NA; v_gene: TRBV5-1
CDR3nt: TGTGCCAGCAGTCTAACCAGGGGGGTGGATACGCAGTATTTT; CDR3aa: CASSLTRGVDTQYF; d_gene: NA; j_gene: TRBJ2-3; abundance: NA; v_gene: TRBV27
CDR3nt: TGTGCCAGCAGAAGGGGGCTAGCGGGGGGCCTAAGAGGGACCCAGTACTTC; CDR3aa: CASRRGLAGGLRGTQYF; d_gene: TRBD2; j_gene: TRBJ2-5; abundance: NA; v_gene: TRBV27
CDR3nt: TGTGCCAGCAGCTTACCCCCGGGTGATGAGCAGTTCTTC; CDR3aa: CASSLPPGDEQFF; d_gene: NA; j_gene: TRBJ2-1; abundance: NA; v_gene: TRBV7-3
CDR3nt: TGTGCCAGCACCACCGGGACAGGGAACTCCTACGAGCAGTACTTC; CDR3aa: CASTTGTGNSYEQYF; d_gene: TRBD1; j_gene: TRBJ2-7; abundance: NA; v_gene: TRBV6-5
CDR3nt: TGTGCCAGCAGCGAGACTAGCGGGAGTATCTATGAGCAGTTCTTC; CDR3aa: CASSETSGSIYEQFF; d_gene: TRBD2; j_gene: TRBJ2-1; abundance: NA; v_gene: TRBV6-4
CDR3nt: TGTGCCATCAGTGAGTCGACAGGGCACACCGGGGAGCTGTTTTTT; CDR3aa: CAISESTGHTGELFF; d_gene: TRBD1; j_gene: TRBJ2-2; abundance: NA; v_gene: TRBV10-3
CDR3nt: TGTGCCAGCAGCTTAGCGACAACTATGAACACTGAAGCTTTCTTT; CDR3aa: CASSLATTMNTEAFF; d_gene: NA; j_gene: TRBJ1-1; abundance: NA; v_gene: TRBV7-2
CDR3nt: TGTGCCTGTAATCGGGGGTCTTCGGGGAACACTGAAGCTTTCTTT; CDR3aa: CACNRGSSGNTEAFF; d_gene: NA; j_gene: TRBJ1-1; abundance: NA; v_gene: TRBV30
CDR3nt: TGTGCCAGCAATGATGGGATCGGTGAAAAACTGTTTTTT; CDR3aa: CASNDGIGEKLFF; d_gene: NA; j_gene: TRBJ1-4; abundance: NA; v_gene: TRBV2
CDR3nt: TGTGCCAGCAGCGGTACGACTAGCGGGGTTTACGAGCAGTACTTC; CDR3aa: CASSGTTSGVYEQYF; d_gene: TRBD2; j_gene: TRBJ2-7; abundance: NA; v_gene: TRBV7-2
CDR3nt: TGTGCCAGCTCACCGCTCGAAGGGGGACGAGATGGCTACACCTTC; CDR3aa: CASSPLEGGRDGYTF; d_gene: NA; j_gene: TRBJ1-2; abundance: NA; v_gene: TRBV18
CDR3nt: TGTGCCAGAAGCTCACCCTTGGGGGACAACTACGAGCAGTACTTC; CDR3aa: CARSSPLGDNYEQYF; d_gene: NA; j_gene: TRBJ2-7; abundance: NA; v_gene: TRBV5-3
CDR3nt: TGTGCCACCAGCAGAGTACCGTATGGCTACACCTTC; CDR3aa: CATSRVPYGYTF; d_gene: NA; j_gene: TRBJ1-2; abundance: NA; v_gene: TRBV15
CDR3nt: TGTGCCAGCAGTTACATCGTCTCCGAGCAGTACTTC; CDR3aa: CASSYIVSEQYF; d_gene: NA; j_gene: TRBJ2-7; abundance: NA; v_gene: TRBV6-6
CDR3nt: TGTGCCAGCTCACCACCGAGTGGTAGTGGCTATGGCTACACCTTC; CDR3aa: CASSPPSGSGYGYTF; d_gene: NA; j_gene: TRBJ1-2; abundance: NA; v_gene: TRBV18
CDR3nt: TGTGCCAGCAGCACCCCGGGCGCCTACGAGCAGTACTTC; CDR3aa: CASSTPGAYEQYF; d_gene: NA; j_gene: TRBJ2-7; abundance: once; v_gene: TRBV13
CDR3nt: TGTGCCAGCAGCACGCAAAGCACAGATACGCAGTATTTT; CDR3aa: CASSTQSTDTQYF; d_gene: NA; j_gene: TRBJ2-3; abundance: NA; v_gene: TRBV5-5
CDR3nt: TGTGCCAGCAGCTTGTACGTCGGGGGCTCCTACGAGCAGTACTTC; CDR3aa: CASSLYVGGSYEQYF; d_gene: NA; j_gene: TRBJ2-7; abundance: NA; v_gene: TRBV5-5
CDR3nt: TGTGCCAGCAGGTCTACAGGGGGCTTTGAAGCTTTCTTT; CDR3aa: CASRSTGGFEAFF; d_gene: TRBD1; j_gene: TRBJ1-1; abundance: NA; v_gene: TRBV6-5
CDR3nt: TGTGCCAGCAGCTCCCTCGGGCAGGGTAGAGGGGAGCTGTTTTTT; CDR3aa: CASSSLGQGRGELFF; d_gene: NA; j_gene: TRBJ2-2; abundance: NA; v_gene: TRBV7-2
CDR3nt: TGTGCCAGCAGTTCCCGACAGGACTCCTACGAGCAGTACTTC; CDR3aa: CASSSRQDSYEQYF; d_gene: NA; j_gene: TRBJ2-7; abundance: NA; v_gene: TRBV27
CDR3nt: TGTGCCTGGGGGGACGGGAACACTGAAGCTTTCTTT; CDR3aa: CAWGDGNTEAFF; d_gene: NA; j_gene: TRBJ1-1; abundance: NA; v_gene: TRBV30
CDR3nt: TGTGCCAGTAGTGGGAACAGACAAGAGACCCAGTACTTC; CDR3aa: CASSGNRQETQYF; d_gene: NA; j_gene: TRBJ2-5; abundance: once; v_gene: TRBV19
CDR3nt: TGTGCCAGCAGTGCCATAGATACGCAGTATTTT; CDR3aa: CASSAIDTQYF; d_gene: NA; j_gene: TRBJ2-3; abundance: NA; v_gene: TRBV25-1
CDR3nt: TGTGCCAGCAGTAACGGCCCCGGCCGTTCCGATCAGCCCCAGCATTTT; CDR3aa: CASSNGPGRSDQPQHF; d_gene: NA; j_gene: TRBJ1-5; abundance: NA; v_gene: TRBV6-6
CDR3nt: TGTGCCAGCAGCAGCGGACAGGGCTTTAACTATGGCTACACCTTC; CDR3aa: CASSSGQGFNYGYTF; d_gene: TRBD1; j_gene: TRBJ1-2; abundance: NA; v_gene: TRBV5-6
CDR3nt: TGTGCCAGCAGCTTAAGGCTGGTGAGCTCTGGAAACACCATATATTTT; CDR3aa: CASSLRLVSSGNTIYF; d_gene: NA; j_gene: TRBJ1-3; abundance: NA; v_gene: TRBV7-8
CDR3nt: TGTGCCAGCAGTCCGACAGGACCCTACGAGCAGTACTTC; CDR3aa: CASSPTGPYEQYF; d_gene: NA; j_gene: TRBJ2-7; abundance: NA; v_gene: TRBV27
CDR3nt: TGTGCCATCAGTGAGTTACTGGCGGGAGCCACAGATACGCAGTATTTT; CDR3aa: CAISELLAGATDTQYF; d_gene: TRBD2; j_gene: TRBJ2-3; abundance: NA; v_gene: TRBV10-3
CDR3nt: TGTGCCAGCAGTGAATACCCCGGGACAGATACGCAGTATTTT; CDR3aa: CASSEYPGTDTQYF; d_gene: NA; j_gene: TRBJ2-3; abundance: NA; v_gene: TRBV25-1
CDR3nt: TGTGCCAGCAGTTCTTCTTTTAGCAGCGGAAACACTGAAGCTTTCTTT; CDR3aa: CASSSSFSSGNTEAFF; d_gene: NA; j_gene: TRBJ1-1; abundance: NA; v_gene: TRBV5-4
CDR3nt: TGTGCCAGTACCTCGACTTTAAACACCATATATTTT; CDR3aa: CASTSTLNTIYF; d_gene: NA; j_gene: TRBJ1-3; abundance: once; v_gene: TRBV19
CDR3nt: TGTGCCAGTAGTACACGGGGGCAGGGGATAATAAACACTGAAGCTTTCTTT; CDR3aa: CASSTRGQGIINTEAFF; d_gene: NA; j_gene: TRBJ1-1; abundance: NA; v_gene: TRBV19
CDR3nt: TGTGCCAGCAGCAAAGAAGGAAATCGTCAGCCCCAGCATTTT; CDR3aa: CASSKEGNRQPQHF; d_gene: NA; j_gene: TRBJ1-5; abundance: NA; v_gene: TRBV21-1
CDR3nt: TGTGCCAGCAGACTAAACAGGGGTTTTGGAAACACCATATATTTT; CDR3aa: CASRLNRGFGNTIYF; d_gene: TRBD1; j_gene: TRBJ1-3; abundance: NA; v_gene: TRBV6-5
CDR3nt: TGTGCCAGCTCACCTGGGGCCTACGAGCAGTACTTC; CDR3aa: CASSPGAYEQYF; d_gene: NA; j_gene: TRBJ2-7; abundance: NA; v_gene: TRBV18
CDR3nt: TGTGCCAGCTCACCACAGGGGACGAACACCGGGGAGCTGTTTTTT; CDR3aa: CASSPQGTNTGELFF; d_gene: NA; j_gene: TRBJ2-2; abundance: NA; v_gene: TRBV18
CDR3nt: TGTGCCAGCAGTTACTTCGGGACAGGGGCAACTGAAGCTTTCTTT; CDR3aa: CASSYFGTGATEAFF; d_gene: TRBD1; j_gene: TRBJ1-1; abundance: NA; v_gene: TRBV6-5